Listed below are T cell receptor beta chains from one sample, sequenced in a study of OX40 agonist ivuxolimab in advanced cancers. Profiling relied on immunoSEQ multiplex PCR, and the TCRdb table lists in-frame clones only, not all of them. Here the sample spans 60,000 to 75,000 clones, about four fifths being singletons. The input for sequencing was CD4+ or CD8+ T cells sorted from blood, taken in a trial of the OX40 agonist ivuxolimab. These receptors all come from an adult with an advanced solid tumor such as melanoma, head and neck, liver or kidney cancer. CDR3s include the opening cysteine and the closing phenylalanine or tryptophan. D genes are given only for firm matches. The listing skips clone size in some rows; elsewhere it reads once, few, many or a size class.

D	J	V	size	CDR3	DNA
.	TRBJ2-2	TRBV4-1	few	CASSQVDLVYTGELFF	TGCGCCAGCAGCCAAGTCGACCTAGTGTACACCGGGGAGCTGTTTTTT
.	TRBJ2-7	TRBV19	.	CATSRSPSSYEQYF	TGTGCCACCTCGCGGTCCCCGAGCTCCTACGAGCAGTACTTC
.	TRBJ2-2	TRBV7-6	few	CASSKSPSGHLFF	TGTGCCAGCAGCAAAAGTCCCTCGGGACATCTGTTTTTT
.	TRBJ1-2	TRBV30	.	CAWSRTGGNYGYTF	TGTGCCTGGAGCCGCACCGGAGGTAACTATGGCTACACCTTC
.	TRBJ2-7	TRBV11-3	.	CASSPPTRGSYEQYF	TGTGCCAGCAGCCCCCCCACTCGGGGGTCCTACGAGCAGTACTTC
TRBD2	TRBJ2-3	TRBV7-3	.	CASSLTGTSGGAIHF	TGTGCCAGCAGCCTCACCGGGACTAGCGGGGGCGCCATTCATTTT
.	TRBJ2-2	TRBV9	.	CASSPRGPNTGELFF	TGTGCCAGCAGCCCTAGGGGACCGAACACCGGGGAGCTGTTTTTT
TRBD2	TRBJ2-7	TRBV27	.	CASSLLASGSYEQYF	TGTGCCAGCAGTTTGCTTGCTAGCGGATCATACGAGCAGTACTTC
.	TRBJ2-1	TRBV5-1	.	CASSLGSSYNEQFF	TGCGCCAGCAGCTTGGGGTCTTCCTACAATGAGCAGTTCTTC
TRBD1	TRBJ2-7	TRBV19	.	CASSPGTGGGYEQYF	TGTGCCAGTAGTCCAGGGACAGGGGGCGGCTACGAGCAGTACTTC
.	TRBJ2-7	TRBV7-9	once	CASSHGARPYEQYF	TGTGCCAGCAGCCATGGGGCCAGGCCCTACGAGCAGTACTTC
TRBD2	TRBJ2-2	TRBV9	.	CASSLGGGSDGELFF	TGTGCCAGCAGCCTAGGCGGCGGGAGTGACGGGGAGCTGTTTTTT
.	TRBJ1-1	TRBV11-3	few	CASSLGGNTEAFF	TGTGCCAGCAGCTTAGGAGGGAACACTGAAGCTTTCTTT
.	TRBJ2-2	TRBV5-1	few	CASSLDWPGELFF	TGCGCCAGCAGCTTGGATTGGCCCGGGGAGCTGTTTTTT
TRBD1	TRBJ2-3	TRBV25-1	.	CASSAATGGTDTQYF	TGTGCCAGCAGTGCGGCGACAGGGGGTACAGATACGCAGTATTTT
TRBD2	TRBJ2-1	TRBV4-3	.	CASSQAPSGSITYNEQFF	TGCGCCAGCAGCCAAGCCCCTAGCGGGAGTATTACCTACAATGAGCAGTTCTTC
TRBD1	TRBJ2-7	TRBV7-2	.	CASIRTGTGVYEQYF	TGTGCCAGCATCCGGACCGGGACAGGGGTCTACGAGCAGTACTTC
.	TRBJ2-1	TRBV11-2	once	CASRVQGGGSINEQFF	TGTGCCAGCAGAGTCCAGGGTGGCGGGTCTATCAATGAGCAGTTCTTC
.	TRBJ2-5	TRBV4-2	.	CASSQDPGEETQYF	TGTGCCAGCAGCCAAGATCCGGGTGAGGAGACCCAGTACTTC
.	TRBJ2-2	TRBV5-1	.	CASSLAVDSSGTGELFF	TGCGCCAGCAGCTTGGCCGTCGACAGTTCGGGCACCGGGGAGCTGTTTTTT
TRBD1	TRBJ1-2	TRBV19	once	CASSNQGVVYGYTF	TGTGCCAGTAGTAACCAGGGGGTCGTCTATGGCTACACCTTC
.	TRBJ2-7	TRBV9	.	CASSVGQDYEQYF	TGTGCCAGCAGCGTAGGACAGGACTACGAGCAGTACTTC
.	TRBJ2-2	TRBV29-1	.	CSVYHIYTGELFF	TGCAGCGTTTATCACATTTACACCGGGGAGCTGTTTTTT
.	TRBJ1-2	TRBV9	.	CASSVVPGDYGYTF	TGTGCCAGCAGCGTGGTTCCCGGGGACTATGGCTACACCTTC
.	TRBJ1-5	TRBV28	.	CASSLRANQPQHF	TGTGCCAGCAGTTTAAGGGCGAATCAGCCCCAGCATTTT
TRBD1	TRBJ1-2	TRBV10-3	few	CAIRITGGVDGYTF	TGTGCCATCAGAATTACAGGGGGTGTCGATGGCTACACCTTC
.	TRBJ2-5	TRBV7-2	once	CASSDRQGGEETQYF	TGTGCCAGCAGCGACCGACAGGGAGGGGAAGAGACCCAGTACTTC
.	TRBJ2-1	TRBV5-1	.	CASSLAAVASYNEQFF	TGCGCCAGCAGCTTGGCAGCGGTTGCCTCCTACAATGAGCAGTTCTTC
.	TRBJ1-5	TRBV11-3	.	CASSLAPGTDQPQHF	TGTGCCAGCAGCTTAGCCCCCGGTACGGATCAGCCCCAGCATTTT
.	TRBJ1-6	TRBV30	.	CAGQTGFSTYNSPLHF	TGTGCCGGCCAAACCGGGTTTTCGACCTATAATTCACCCCTCCACTTT
TRBD1	TRBJ1-6	TRBV7-2	.	CASSLFGGGADSPLHF	TGTGCCAGCAGCTTATTCGGAGGGGGCGCCGATTCACCCCTCCACTTT
TRBD1	TRBJ1-1	TRBV5-3	.	CARRLRQGLVVNTEAFF	TGTGCCAGAAGACTCAGACAGGGCCTGGTTGTAAACACTGAAGCTTTCTTT
.	TRBJ2-2	TRBV7-2	.	CASSFRRPRTGELFF	TGTGCCAGCAGCTTCCGGCGACCTCGGACCGGGGAGCTGTTTTTT
TRBD2	TRBJ2-6	TRBV27	.	CASSPGLADRPTGGANVLTF	TGTGCCAGCAGTCCCGGACTAGCGGATCGCCCGACTGGTGGGGCCAACGTCCTGACTTTC
TRBD2	TRBJ2-3	TRBV19	.	CASSGTSGPRDTQYF	TGTGCCAGTAGTGGTACTAGCGGTCCTAGGGATACGCAGTATTTT
.	TRBJ2-3	TRBV6-6	.	CASSYSASLGTQYF	TGTGCCAGCAGTTATTCCGCCTCTCTAGGAACGCAGTATTTT
.	TRBJ1-6	TRBV7-2	.	CASSLAGAYNSPLHF	TGTGCCAGCAGCTTGGCGGGGGCCTATAATTCACCCCTCCACTTT
.	TRBJ2-7	TRBV29-1	.	CSVVEGYDEQYF	TGCAGCGTTGTGGAGGGTTATGACGAGCAGTACTTC
.	TRBJ2-1	TRBV28	medium-sized	CASGTYNEQFF	TGTGCCAGCGGGACCTACAATGAGCAGTTCTTC
TRBD1	TRBJ2-7	TRBV15	.	CATSRAPGQGVPLEQYF	TGTGCCACCAGCAGAGCTCCAGGACAGGGGGTCCCCTTGGAGCAGTACTTC
.	TRBJ2-7	TRBV6-5	.	CASRAGVARGQYF	TGTGCCAGCCGAGCAGGGGTCGCCCGAGGGCAGTACTTC
.	TRBJ2-4	TRBV6-5	.	CASSYLGGSGAGIQYF	TGTGCCAGCAGTTACCTGGGCGGTTCAGGGGCCGGCATTCAGTACTTC
.	TRBJ1-5	TRBV6-1	few	CASKPRGVINQPQHF	TGTGCCAGCAAGCCCCGAGGGGTGATCAATCAGCCCCAGCATTTT
.	TRBJ1-2	TRBV29-1	.	CSAKGGSSYGYTF	TGCAGCGCAAAGGGGGGGAGCAGCTATGGCTACACCTTC
.	TRBJ2-1	TRBV11-2	.	CASSLDRSGTEQFF	TGTGCCAGCAGCTTAGATCGTTCGGGGACTGAGCAGTTCTTC
.	TRBJ1-2	TRBV9	.	CASSVGRDYGYTF	TGTGCCAGCAGCGTAGGTAGGGACTATGGCTACACCTTC
.	TRBJ1-1	TRBV7-8	.	CASSLDTGVYTEAFF	TGTGCCAGCAGCTTAGATACGGGGGTATACACTGAAGCTTTCTTT
.	TRBJ2-3	TRBV21-1	.	CASSKARGARETDTQYF	TGTGCCAGCAGCAAAGCGAGGGGGGCGCGGGAAACAGATACGCAGTATTTT